A selection of T cell receptor beta chains follows, all from one sample in a study of response to subunit inactivated influenza vaccine. TCRdb re-analysed the RT-PCR reads in MiXCR, keeping a single row per CDR3 protein. The table lists some 180,000 distinct CDR3 sequences, 9.2% of them singletons, with roughly 10% in the top ten. The specimen was non-naive T cells sorted from PBMCs, collected on the day of vaccination. The receptors originated from a man aged 45 to 65 who received an inactivated influenza vaccine. CDR3s include the opening cysteine and the closing phenylalanine or tryptophan. Each record gives: J gene, D gene, V gene, clone size, CDR3 DNA, CDR3 protein. D genes are given only for firm matches. Only part of the rows carry a size: once, few, many, or a class if the clone is expanded.

>TRBJ1-2|.|TRBV5-4|few
TGTGCCAGCAGCTATGGGACCTCGGGCTACACCTTC
CASSYGTSGYTF
>TRBJ1-3|.|TRBV6-1|.
TGTGCCAGCATATCTACAGTGAACCTAAACACCATATATTTT
CASISTVNLNTIYF
>TRBJ1-4|.|TRBV12-3/TRBV12-4|many
TGTGCCAGCAGCGATAGACCTCTCGATGAAAAACTGTTTTTT
CASSDRPLDEKLFF
>TRBJ1-1|.|TRBV4-1|.
TGCGCCAGCAGCCAGTCGAGGGGAGGTGAAGCTTTCTTT
CASSQSRGGEAFF
>TRBJ2-2|.|TRBV11-2|many
TGTGCCAGCAGCCCGGCAGAGGGTCGCACCGGGGAGCTGTTTTTT
CASSPAEGRTGELFF
>TRBJ2-1|TRBD2|TRBV27|few
TGTGCCAGCACCCTAGCGGGGTACAATGAGCAGTTCTTC
CASTLAGYNEQFF
>TRBJ2-1|TRBD2|TRBV20-1|few
TGCAGTGCTAGAGACGACGGGAGGTGGTACAATGAGCAGTTCTTC
CSARDDGRWYNEQFF
>TRBJ1-5|.|TRBV20-1|few
TGCAGTGCTAGAGTAAATCGGGCGGGGAAGGCCCAGCATTTT
CSARVNRAGKAQHF
>TRBJ1-2|.|TRBV20-1|many
TGCAGTGCTCAGAACCCGGAGGGGTATGGCTACACCTTC
CSAQNPEGYGYTF
>TRBJ2-7|.|TRBV3-1|few
TGTGCCAGCAGCCAAGCGGAGTACGAGCAGTACTTC
CASSQAEYEQYF
>TRBJ2-7|TRBD2|TRBV4-2|few
TGTGCCAGCAGCCAAGATTGGCGGGAGGGCCGGTACGAGCAGTACTTC
CASSQDWREGRYEQYF
>TRBJ1-1|.|TRBV3-1|.
TGTGCCAGCAGCGCACGAGAGAACACTGAAGCTTTCTTT
CASSARENTEAFF
>TRBJ2-3|TRBD1|TRBV2|.
TGTGCCAGCAGTGACCGGGCAGGGGGTTTGCCAGATACGCAGTATTTT
CASSDRAGGLPDTQYF
>TRBJ1-2|TRBD1|TRBV12-3/TRBV12-4|many
TGTGCCAGCAGCCCTTGGACAGGGGCTAACTATGGCTACACCTTC
CASSPWTGANYGYTF
>TRBJ1-5|.|TRBV6-2/TRBV6-3|.
TGTGCCAGCAGTTACACCCAATCAGGGCTGGGCGGTCAGCCCCAGCATTTT
CASSYTQSGLGGQPQHF
>TRBJ2-5|TRBD1|TRBV7-3|few
TGTGCCAGCAGCCTATGGACAGGTGTGCGTCAAGAGACCCAGTACTTC
CASSLWTGVRQETQYF
>TRBJ2-4|.|TRBV11-3|few
TGTGCCAGCAGCTCAGGCCCCAACAACATTCAGTACTTC
CASSSGPNNIQYF
>TRBJ2-7|.|TRBV29-1|few
TGCAGCGTTGCGATTCAGGCAAGCTACGAGCAGTACTTC
CSVAIQASYEQYF
>TRBJ2-7|TRBD2|TRBV2|few
TGTGCCAGCAGCCTCGGACTAGCGGGAAACTTCTACGAGCAGTACTTC
CASSLGLAGNFYEQYF
>TRBJ1-5|.|TRBV7-6|few
TGTGCCAGCAGTCAGGGGACCCCCTATAGCAATCAGCCCCAGCATTTT
CASSQGTPYSNQPQHF
>TRBJ2-5|TRBD2|TRBV18|.
TGTGCCAGCTCACCCTTATCCCAGCGGGAGGGCCTTGAGACCCAGTACTTC
CASSPLSQREGLETQYF
>TRBJ2-1|.|TRBV5-6|.
TGTGCCAGCAGCTTGGTTTCCCCCGCTAGTTCAAATGAGCAGTTCTTC
CASSLVSPASSNEQFF
>TRBJ2-7|.|TRBV3-1|once
TGTGCCAGCAGCCAACAGGTCCCTTTTACCTACGAGCAGTACTTC
CASSQQVPFTYEQYF
>TRBJ2-7|.|TRBV18|many
TGTGCCAGCTCATCGGGCCTATACCCCTACGAGCAGTACTTC
CASSSGLYPYEQYF
>TRBJ2-1|TRBD1|TRBV14|few
TGTGCCAGCAGCCAGGAGAACGGACAGGGAACCTACAATGAGCAGTTCTTC
CASSQENGQGTYNEQFF